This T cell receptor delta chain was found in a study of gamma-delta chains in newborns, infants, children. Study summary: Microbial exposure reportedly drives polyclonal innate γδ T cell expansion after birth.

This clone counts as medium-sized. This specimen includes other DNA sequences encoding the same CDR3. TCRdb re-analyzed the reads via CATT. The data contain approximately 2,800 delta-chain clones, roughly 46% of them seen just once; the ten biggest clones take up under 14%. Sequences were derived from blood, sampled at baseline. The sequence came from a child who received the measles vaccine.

This chain's CDR3 is CALGEPFPNWGIRAYTDKLIF. The DNA for the CDR3 is TGTGCTCTTGGGGAACCCTTCCCCAACTGGGGGATACGGGCTTACACCGATAAACTCATCTTT. The chain recombines TRDV1 with TRDJ1; 13 bases are shared with TRDD3. The CDR3 length is 21 residues. The germline CDR1 and CDR2 sequences are TSWWSYY and QGS. Trimming took 1 base from V and 0 from J; bases not matched to a gene: 14.